Presented here are 25 T cell receptor beta chains from one specimen sequenced in a study of blood T cell repertoires in COVID-19. Produced via immunoSEQ multiplex PCR; TCRdb's table is partial and in-frame only. The sample consists of about 200,000 clones, approximately 80% of them appearing once. What was sequenced was peripheral blood. The receptors come from a man aged 55 to 70 with COVID-19, enrolled during active disease.

The V gene is TRBV29-1, the J gene TRBJ2-5; TRBD1 matches at 10 bases. Germline values: CDR1 SQVTM, CDR2 ANQGSEA. V lost 2 bases to trimming and J lost 6 bases; unmatched junction nucleotides: 6. The CDR3 runs to 14 residues. For the CDR3, the DNA is TGCAGCGTTGAAAGGGACAGGGGTGGTAAGACCCAGTACTTC. Translation: CSVERDRGGKTQYF.

This clone occurred a few times. The J gene is TRBJ1-3, the V gene TRBV4-1, with TRBD1 as a possible D gene (6 bases). From germline, CDR1 is MGHRA and CDR2 YSYEKL. V gave up 6 bases and J gave up 4 bases, with 19 bases separating them. The CDR3 spans 16 residues. The CDR3 here is CASSRVSGASGNTIYF. The CDR3 nucleotides are TGCGCCAGCAGTCGCGTATCAGGGGCATCGGGAAACACCATATATTTT.

The rearrangement joins TRBV10-1 to TRBJ1-1; D ambiguous. Trimming removed 3 bases at V and 5 bases at J, with 7 bases between. This CDR3 comprises 12 residues. The V gene's germline CDR1 is WNHNN and CDR2 SYGVQD (reference sequence). The CDR3 here is CASSDYGTEAFF. DNA of the CDR3: TGCGCCAGCAGTGATTACGGGACTGAAGCTTTCTTT.

This clone came up a few times. The gene calls are TRBV7-9 and TRBJ1-1; the D gene is possibly TRBD1 (5 bases). CDR3 length: 14 residues. V lost 2 bases, J lost 4 bases, and 11 bases lay in between. Germline V CDR1 and CDR2: SEHNR, FQNEAQ (reference sequence). This chain's CDR3 is CASSLQGFGTEAFF. Here the CDR3 DNA reads TGTGCCAGCAGCTTACAGGGTTTTGGCACTGAAGCTTTCTTT.

The V gene is TRBV7-8, the J gene TRBJ2-5; 8 bases align to TRBD2. The CDR3 has 16 residues. Germline CDR1 and CDR2: SGHVS and FQNEAQ. V lost 5 bases and J lost 1; bases outside the gene matches: 9. In DNA form, the CDR3 reads TGTGCCAGCAGCGGCCACCCCGGGAGGGTCCAAGAGACCCAGTACTTC. Its protein is CASSGHPGRVQETQYF.

The chain has TRBV15 and TRBJ1-1, with 7 positions matching TRBD1. The CDR3 covers 13 residues. V shed 0 bases and J 5 bases; nucleotides not matched to a gene: 0. Germline V gene data show CDR1 as LNHNV and CDR2 as YYDKDF (reference sequence). The CDR3 sequence: CATSREQGTEAFF. CDR3 DNA: TGTGCCACCAGCAGAGAACAGGGGACTGAAGCTTTCTTT.

The table lists this clone with a few counts. The chain links TRBV29-1 to TRBJ2-2; the D is unclear. V lost 5 bases, J lost 2 bases, and 12 bases lay in between. Germline CDR1 is SQVTM and CDR2 is ANQGSEA. The CDR3 spans 14 residues. CDR3 loop: CSVSVTSNTGELFF. CDR3 sequence (DNA): TGCAGCGTTTCTGTGACTTCAAACACCGGGGAGCTGTTTTTT.

This chain links TRBV14 with TRBJ1-6; no clear D. The CDR3 is 13 residues long. Germline V gene lookup returns CDR1 SGHDN and CDR2 FVKESK. Trimming left V 0 bases short and J 10 bases short, with 7 bases between. CDR3 in amino acids: CASSQDLVSPLHF. The CDR3 region has the DNA TGTGCCAGCAGCCAAGACTTAGTCTCACCCCTCCACTTT.

This chain uses TRBV28 with TRBJ1-2, with D perhaps TRBD1 (5 bases). V was pared by 2 bases and J by 7 bases, with 20 bases between. The CDR3 contains 16 residues. Germline V gene lookup returns CDR1 MDHEN and CDR2 SYDVKM. CDR3 in amino acids: CASSLPTGGGVLGYTF. CDR3 in DNA: TGTGCCAGCAGTTTACCTACCGGCGGGGGGGTGCTTGGCTACACCTTC.

Of note for this clone: Different DNA sequences within this sample yield the same CDR3. The chain recombines TRBV12-3 or TRBV12-4 with TRBJ2-7; D not resolved. V lost 3 bases and J lost 1, with 7 bases in between. The CDR3 runs 13 residues. This chain's CDR3 is CASSFSHSYEQYF. The CDR3 bases are TGTGCCAGCAGTTTTTCACATTCCTACGAGCAGTACTTC.

The chain combines TRBV6-1 with TRBJ1-2; D might be TRBD1 (6 bases). Per the germline V gene, CDR1 is MNHNS and CDR2 is SASEGT. The length of the CDR3 is 15 residues. With 2 bases removed from V and 0 bases from J, the gap between germline ends came to 10 bases. CDR3 nucleotides: TGTGCCAGCAGTGAAATGGGACAAGCTAACTATGGCTACACCTTC. Translated: CASSEMGQANYGYTF.

This chain uses TRBV6-1 with TRBJ1-6; the D is unclear. V gave up 2 bases and J gave up 7 bases, with 15 bases separating them. This CDR3 contains 16 residues. Germline V gene lookup returns CDR1 MNHNS and CDR2 SASEGT. The CDR3 protein is CASSERRVSENSPLHF. The CDR3 nucleotides are TGTGCCAGCAGTGAAAGGAGGGTAAGCGAAAATTCACCCCTCCACTTT.

The chain carries TRBV5-4 and TRBJ2-1, with 7 nucleotides matching TRBD2. V shed 5 bases and J 5 bases; nucleotides not matched to a gene: 7. Looked up from germline, CDR1 is SGHNT and CDR2 is YYREEE (reference sequence). This CDR3 contains 14 residues. CDR3 loop: CASRHRDYHNEQFF. CDR3 in DNA: TGTGCCAGCAGGCACCGGGACTATCACAATGAGCAGTTCTTC.

The V and J genes are TRBV5-1 and TRBJ2-5; possibly TRBD2 for D (6 bases). The germline CDR1 and CDR2 sequences are SGHRS and YFSETQ. CDR3 length: 12 residues. V shed 7 bases and J shed 5 bases, with 12 bases lying between them. In nucleotides, the CDR3 is TGCGCCAGCCGCGGGGTTACCGAGACCCAGTACTTC. Translation gives CASRGVTETQYF.

The rearrangement links TRBV7-9 to TRBJ2-5; D gene unclear. The germline gives CDR1 SEHNR, CDR2 FQNEAQ (reference sequence). Trimming took 1 base from V and 1 from J, leaving 4 bases between them. CDR3 length: 13 residues. CDR3: CASSLDSQETQYF. CDR3 in DNA: TGTGCCAGCAGCTTAGACAGCCAAGAGACCCAGTACTTC.

V is TRBV7-9 and J is TRBJ1-4; 8 bases align to TRBD1. With 1 base clipped from V and 6 bases from J, the junction kept 4 bases outside the gene matches. Germline assignment: CDR1 SEHNR and CDR2 FQNEAQ (reference sequence). There are 15 residues in the CDR3. DNA for the CDR3: TGTGCCAGCAGCTTAGAGACAGGGGAGGATGAAAAACTGTTTTTT. This gives the protein CASSLETGEDEKLFF.

This clone appeared a single time. This chain connects TRBV11-2 to TRBJ1-1, with D unresolved. Germline lookup yields CDR1 SGHAT and CDR2 FQNNGV. Trimming shortened V by 0 bases and J by 10 bases, and 12 bases separated the two germline ends. The CDR3 covers 13 residues. This CDR3 is CASSLDYPGTAFF. In nucleotides, the CDR3 is TGTGCCAGCAGCTTAGATTACCCGGGAACAGCTTTCTTT.

CDR3 loop: CASSFEPPNTEAFF. For the CDR3, the DNA is TGCGCCAGCAGCTTCGAGCCCCCGAACACTGAAGCTTTCTTT. This sequence joins TRBV5-1 and TRBJ1-1; D unclear. The CDR3 covers 14 residues. Germline V gives CDR1 SGHRS, CDR2 YFSETQ. V was clipped by 2 bases and J by 1 base, with 9 bases between them. The full variable domain, with the rest looked up from reference TRBV5-1 and TRBJ1-1, is KAGVTQTPRYLIKTRGQQVTLSCSPISGHRSVSWYQQTPGQGLQFLFEYFSETQRNKGNFPGRFSGRQFSNSRSEMNVSTLELGDSALYLCASSFEPPNTEAFFGQGTRLTVV.

The V call is TRBV24-1, the J call TRBJ2-1, with 9 bases fitting TRBD2. J gave up 0 bases and V 0 bases, and 8 bases lay outside the gene matches. CDR3 length: 19 residues. Germline CDR1 reads KGHDR; CDR2 reads SFDVKD. CDR3 region: CATSDLPGSGRSSYNEQFF. In DNA, the CDR3 is TGTGCCACCAGTGATTTGCCTGGTAGCGGGAGAAGCTCCTACAATGAGCAGTTCTTC.

The rearrangement joins TRBV7-3 to TRBJ2-7; a weak D match, TRBD2 (6 bases). V shed 5 bases and J shed 7 bases, with 18 bases lying between them. Germline-derived CDR1 and CDR2 are SGHTA and FQGTGA. This CDR3 comprises 14 residues. The chain's CDR3 is CASSLAREVGEQYF. The CDR3 coding sequence is TGTGCCAGCAGCCTAGCCAGGGAGGTGGGGGAGCAGTACTTC.

The V gene is TRBV5-1, the J gene TRBJ2-2, with D possibly matching TRBD1 (5 bases). The germline gives CDR1 SGHRS, CDR2 YFSETQ. V lost 0 bases and J 4 bases, leaving 10 bases between the germline ends. The CDR3 extends over 15 amino acids. This CDR3 is CASSLEKGPTGELFF. The DNA of the CDR3 is TGCGCCAGCAGCTTGGAGAAGGGGCCCACCGGGGAGCTGTTTTTT.

This clone was seen a single time. This chain connects TRBV28 to TRBJ1-4, with 8 bases identical to TRBD1. The CDR3 runs to 16 residues. Trimming removed 5 bases from V and 7 bases from J; junction bases left unmatched: 12. Germline V gene sequence: CDR1 MDHEN, CDR2 SYDVKM. The CDR3 spells CASSPIGRDRIEKLFF. In DNA, the CDR3 is TGTGCCAGCAGTCCGATCGGCCGGGACAGGATTGAAAAACTGTTTTTT.

CDR3 amino acids: CASREGEGNYGYTF. The CDR3 DNA reads as TGCGCCAGTAGGGAAGGGGAAGGGAACTATGGCTACACCTTC. The chain has TRBV5-1 and TRBJ1-2; weak D call: TRBD1 (5 bases). The V gene lost 8 bases and the J gene lost 2 bases, with 16 bases spanning the gap. CDR1 is SGHRS and CDR2 is YFSETQ in the germline V gene. This CDR3 has 14 residues.

The chain couples TRBV19 to TRBJ1-2; maybe TRBD1 (6 bases). The germline gives CDR1 LNHDA, CDR2 SQIVND (reference sequence). The CDR3 totals 14 residues. Trimming removed 3 bases at V and 4 bases at J, with 12 bases between. The CDR3 DNA sequence: TGTGCCAGTAGTATCCCGGGACACACCTATGGCTACACCTTC. Amino acid sequence: CASSIPGHTYGYTF.

The chain uses TRBV12-3 or TRBV12-4 and TRBJ1-2; D gene ambiguous. V gave up 6 bases and J gave up 7 bases, with 12 bases separating them. This CDR3 comprises 12 residues. The CDR3 sequence is CASRNQMSGYTF. DNA of the CDR3: TGTGCCAGCAGAAACCAGATGTCTGGCTACACCTTC.